This T cell receptor beta chain was obtained from a study of blood T cell repertoires in COVID-19. Study-wide context: Acute-phase and convalescent COVID-19 samples originated in the United States, Italy and Spain. Sources were T cells, B-cell-depleted T cells, or PBMCs; the material itself was cDNA or gDNA.

Per the study methods: Amplification of reference gene primers was used by the study to estimate nucleated cell counts. Data came from immunoSEQ multiplex PCR; TCRdb stores just in-frame clones and leaves some out. V, J and clone size are those of that table, while D and trimming were read from the DNA. The data contain fewer than 95,000 clones, 75% to 90% of them singletons. The sequenced sample was peripheral blood. The receptor comes from a man over 45 with active or convalescent COVID-19.

The CDR3 spells CASSLGGGQETQYF. The CDR3 DNA is TGTGCCAGCAGCTTAGGAGGGGGCCAAGAGACCCAGTACTTC. V gene TRBV11-2 combines with J gene TRBJ2-5, with D maybe TRBD1 (6 bases). CDR1 and CDR2 from the germline V gene are SGHAT and FQNNGV. This CDR3 spans 14 amino acids. V was trimmed by 1 base and J by 1 base, leaving 7 bases between them.